The 19 T cell receptor beta chains presented below share a single source sample, sequenced in a study of T cells in Graves' hyperthyroidism and ophthalmopathy. The TCR beta CDR3 regions underwent amplification using RNA transcripts as the source. The TCR CDR3 first-round RT-PCR relied on the HTBI primer set. TCRdb fed the multiplex PCR reads into MiXCR, producing one record per CDR3 protein. The sample includes about 380,000 distinct CDR3 sequences, approximately 15% of them seen just once. Sequencing was performed on blood. These receptors were taken from a woman aged 60-70 years with Graves' hyperthyroidism.

This clonotype appeared many times. The chain recombines TRBV11-2 with TRBJ2-1; TRBD2 agrees at 8 bases. Germline CDR1 SGHAT, CDR2 FQNNGV. CDR3 size: 19 residues. J gave up 0 bases and V 1 base, and 11 bases lay outside the gene matches. CDR3 amino acids: CASSLGRKLAESSYNEQFF. In DNA form, the CDR3 reads TGTGCCAGCAGCTTAGGCCGGAAACTAGCGGAAAGCTCCTACAATGAGCAGTTCTTC.

The chain joins TRBV18 to TRBJ1-5, with 8 bases lining up with TRBD1. This CDR3 is 16 amino acids long. Germline V CDR1 and CDR2: KGHSH, LQKENI. Trimming at V came to 6 bases and at J to 3 bases, leaving 10 bases not matched to a gene. CDR3 nucleotide sequence: TGTGCCAGCTCCCTCAGCCAGGGGGCTGTCAATCAGCCCCAGCATTTT. As protein: CASSLSQGAVNQPQHF.

This clonotype has ten or more counts. This chain links TRBV7-9 with TRBJ2-7; 11 nucleotides agree with TRBD2. J lost 5 bases, V lost 4 bases, and 7 bases had no gene match. CDR1 SEHNR and CDR2 FQNEAQ come from the germline V gene (reference sequence). This CDR3 comprises 15 residues. Here the CDR3 reads CASSSPSGRSHEQYF. CDR3 nucleotide sequence: TGTGCCAGCAGCTCCCCTAGCGGGAGGTCCCACGAGCAGTACTTC.

Ten or more counts support this clonotype. J is TRBJ2-3 and V is TRBV11-2, with D hard to call. Germline V lookup: CDR1 SGHAT, CDR2 FQNNGV. This CDR3 is 16 amino acids long. V gave up 1 base and J gave up 1 base, with 12 bases separating them. The CDR3 loop reads CASSLGWSRGTDTQYF. Written as DNA, the CDR3 is TGTGCCAGCAGCTTAGGATGGAGTCGAGGCACAGATACGCAGTATTTT.

This clonotype was recorded a few times. This rearrangement joins TRBV5-1 to TRBJ1-1; 9 bases fit TRBD1. The trim removed 0 bases at V and 0 bases at J, leaving 3 bases unmatched. Germline V gives CDR1 SGHRS, CDR2 YFSETQ. The CDR3 extends over 16 amino acids. CDR3 region: CASSLGQGVLNTEAFF. The CDR3 DNA reads TGCGCCAGCAGCTTGGGACAGGGGGTACTGAACACTGAAGCTTTCTTT. Supplemented by reference TRBV5-1 and TRBJ1-1, the full variable domain reads KAGVTQTPRYLIKTRGQQVTLSCSPISGHRSVSWYQQTPGQGLQFLFEYFSETQRNKGNFPGRFSGRQFSNSRSEMNVSTLELGDSALYLCASSLGQGVLNTEAFFGQGTRLTVV.

A word on this clonotype: A much larger clone differs by one base, so this may be a read error. J is TRBJ1-1 and V is TRBV7-6; D not resolved. The CDR3 loop spans 14 amino acids. The ends were cut back, 0 bases at V and 1 base at J, with 6 bases in the middle. Germline CDR1 and CDR2: SGHVS and FNYEAQ. For the CDR3, the DNA is TGTGCCAGCAGCTTAGCACAGCAGAACACTGAAGCTTTCTTT. Translation gives CASSLAQQNTEAFF.

This clonotype was detected ten times or more. The genes are TRBV30 and TRBJ1-1; D perhaps matches TRBD1 (6 bases). V was clipped by 4 bases and J by 1 base, with 13 bases between them. CDR3 size: 14 residues. Germline CDR1 is GTSNPN and CDR2 is SVGIG (reference sequence). CDR3 bases: TGTGCCTGGAACGGGGGGGCACCGAACACTGAAGCTTTCTTT. Encoded protein: CAWNGGAPNTEAFF.

This clonotype was seen a few times. The chain employs TRBV7-3 and TRBJ1-2, with 7 bases aligning to TRBD1. The CDR3 is 13 amino acids. CDR1 is SGHTA, CDR2 FQGTGA, per germline. V gave up 5 bases and J gave up 4 bases; unmatched junction bases: 4. CDR3: CASSPAGGYGYTF. CDR3 nucleotide sequence: TGTGCCAGCAGCCCAGCAGGGGGCTATGGCTACACCTTC.

Many counts were recorded for this clonotype. This rearrangement joins TRBV30 to TRBJ2-3; TRBD2 agrees at 14 bases. This CDR3 spans 16 amino acids. V lost 2 bases, J lost 4 bases, and 5 bases stayed unmatched. The germline CDR1 and CDR2 sequences are GTSNPN and SVGIG (reference sequence). CDR3 region: CAWSPRLAGGADTQYF. CDR3 bases: TGTGCCTGGAGTCCTCGACTAGCGGGAGGGGCAGATACGCAGTATTTT.

This clonotype was detected many times. The rearrangement joins TRBV4-1 to TRBJ2-3; D is possibly TRBD2 (5 bases). The CDR3 extends over 14 amino acids. The germline V gene encodes CDR1 MGHRA and CDR2 YSYEKL. Trimming removed 4 bases at V and 5 bases at J, with 13 bases between. The CDR3 DNA sequence: TGCGCCAGCAGCCCCATGGAAGAGGGAGATACGCAGTATTTT. Translating gives CASSPMEEGDTQYF.

This clonotype was detected only a few times. This chain connects TRBV27 to TRBJ1-4; 7 bases align to TRBD1. Losses at the gene ends were 10 bases for V and 7 bases for J; bases not matched to a gene: 9. The CDR3 consists of 13 residues. The germline CDR1 and CDR2 sequences are MNHEY and SMNVEV (reference sequence). The CDR3 loop is CATKRQGGEKLFF. The CDR3 nucleotides read TGTGCCACCAAAAGACAGGGAGGTGAAAAACTGTTTTTT.

This clonotype was detected many times. The V call is TRBV20-1, the J call TRBJ2-7; TRBD2 aligns across 11 bases. Germline assignment: CDR1 DFQATT and CDR2 SNEGSKA (reference sequence). The V and J ends lost 4 bases and 6 bases, in that order; junction bases with no gene match: 14. CDR3 length: 16 residues. This CDR3 is CSAISLAGGGAGEQYF. The CDR3 DNA reads as TGCAGTGCTATTTCGTTAGCGGGAGGGGGGGCTGGCGAGCAGTACTTC.

Many counts were recorded for this clonotype. The chain employs TRBV6-1 and TRBJ1-2; D perhaps matches TRBD1 (5 bases). The CDR3 has 16 amino acids. The germline V and J ends were trimmed by 8 bases and 0 bases, with 19 bases remaining between them. CDR1 is MNHNS, CDR2 SASEGT, per germline. CDR3 loop: CASGAGFGSANYGYTF. DNA for the CDR3: TGTGCCAGCGGGGCAGGGTTCGGTTCGGCTAACTATGGCTACACCTTC.

Many counts were recorded for this clonotype. This chain uses TRBV6-1 with TRBJ2-7; 7 bases are shared with TRBD1. The CDR3 covers 14 residues. The germline gives CDR1 MNHNS, CDR2 SASEGT. V was pared by 3 bases and J by 1 base, with 3 bases of the junction left unmatched. CDR3 in DNA: TGTGCCAGCAGTGAGCGACAGGGTTCCTACGAGCAGTACTTC. It yields the protein CASSERQGSYEQYF.

This clonotype was counted many times. V gene TRBV11-2 combines with J gene TRBJ2-5; 7 positions match TRBD2. Germline CDR1 reads SGHAT; CDR2 reads FQNNGV. This CDR3 region has 14 residues. Unmatched junction bases numbered 7, after V lost 4 bases and J lost 5 bases. CDR3 amino acids: CASSYGGGVETQYF. Here the CDR3 DNA reads TGTGCCAGCAGCTATGGGGGAGGGGTCGAGACCCAGTACTTC.

Many counts were recorded for this clonotype. V gene TRBV11-1 combines with J gene TRBJ2-1; 7 nucleotides align to TRBD2. The ends lost 0 bases at V and 8 bases at J; junction bases unmatched: 10. Per the germline V gene, CDR1 is SGHAT and CDR2 is FQDESV (reference sequence). CDR3 length: 16 amino acids. The chain's CDR3 is CASSLARESYWDEQFF. CDR3 sequence (DNA): TGTGCCAGCAGCTTAGCGCGGGAGAGCTACTGGGATGAGCAGTTCTTC.

The gene calls are TRBV29-1 and TRBJ1-2; D remains unclear. This CDR3 is built from 17 residues. The germline gives CDR1 SQVTM, CDR2 ANQGSEA. The V gene lost 0 bases and the J gene lost 1 base, with 18 bases spanning the gap. The CDR3 loop is CSVEDIMSRGYNYGYTF. CDR3 coding DNA: TGCAGCGTTGAAGATATTATGTCGCGTGGTTATAACTATGGCTACACCTTC.

This clonotype turned up a few times. This chain connects TRBV20-1 to TRBJ2-1; TRBD2 agrees at 7 bases. CDR3 size: 16 residues. Germline assignment: CDR1 DFQATT and CDR2 SNEGSKA (reference sequence). Trimming removed 0 bases from V and 2 bases from J; junction bases left unmatched: 7. For the CDR3, the DNA is TGCAGTGCTAGAGAAGGGAGGGTTGATCCCTACAATGAGCAGTTCTTC. Protein sequence: CSAREGRVDPYNEQFF.

This clonotype was detected many times. V gene TRBV3-1 combines with J gene TRBJ1-4; TRBD1 matches at 11 bases. Germline lookup yields CDR1 LGHDT and CDR2 YNNKEL (reference sequence). V gave up 4 bases and J gave up 8 bases; unmatched junction bases: 3. CDR3 length: 14 residues. The CDR3 spells CASSRTGGKEKLFF. As DNA, the CDR3 is TGTGCCAGCAGCCGGACAGGGGGCAAAGAAAAACTGTTTTTT.